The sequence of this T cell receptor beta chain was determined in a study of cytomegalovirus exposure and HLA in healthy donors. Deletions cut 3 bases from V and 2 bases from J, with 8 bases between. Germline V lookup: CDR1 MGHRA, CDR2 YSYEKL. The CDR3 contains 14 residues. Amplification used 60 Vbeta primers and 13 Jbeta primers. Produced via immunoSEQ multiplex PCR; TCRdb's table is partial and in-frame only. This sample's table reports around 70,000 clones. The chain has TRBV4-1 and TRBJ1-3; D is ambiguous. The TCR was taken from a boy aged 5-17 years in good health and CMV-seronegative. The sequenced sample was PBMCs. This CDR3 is CASSHQLPGNTIYF. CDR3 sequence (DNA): TGCGCCAGCAGCCATCAGTTACCTGGAAACACCATATATTTT.